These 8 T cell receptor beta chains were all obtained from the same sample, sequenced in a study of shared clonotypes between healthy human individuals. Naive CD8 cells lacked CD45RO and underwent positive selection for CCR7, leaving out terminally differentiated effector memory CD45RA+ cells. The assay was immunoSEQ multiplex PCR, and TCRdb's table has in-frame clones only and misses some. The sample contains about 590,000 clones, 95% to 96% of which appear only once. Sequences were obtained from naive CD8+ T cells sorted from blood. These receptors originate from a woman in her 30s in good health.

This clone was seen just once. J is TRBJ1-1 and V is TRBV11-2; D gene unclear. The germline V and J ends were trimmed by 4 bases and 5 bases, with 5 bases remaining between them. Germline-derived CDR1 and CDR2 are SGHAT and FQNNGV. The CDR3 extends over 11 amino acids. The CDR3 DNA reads TGTGCCAGCAGCTGGGGTACTGAAGCTTTCTTT. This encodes CASSWGTEAFF.

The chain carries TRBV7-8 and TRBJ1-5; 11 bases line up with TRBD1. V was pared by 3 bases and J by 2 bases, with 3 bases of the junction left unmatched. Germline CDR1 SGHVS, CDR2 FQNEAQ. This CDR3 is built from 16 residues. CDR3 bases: TGTGCCAGCAGCTTGGCGGGACAGGGGGGCAATCAGCCCCAGCATTTT. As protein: CASSLAGQGGNQPQHF.

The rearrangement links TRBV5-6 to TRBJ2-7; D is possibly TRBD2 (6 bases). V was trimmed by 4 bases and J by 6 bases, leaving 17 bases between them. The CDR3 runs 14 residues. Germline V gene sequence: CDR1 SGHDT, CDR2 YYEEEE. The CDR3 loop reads CASSLSAGPREQYF. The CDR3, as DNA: TGTGCCAGCAGCCTATCGGCGGGACCTCGCGAGCAGTACTTC.

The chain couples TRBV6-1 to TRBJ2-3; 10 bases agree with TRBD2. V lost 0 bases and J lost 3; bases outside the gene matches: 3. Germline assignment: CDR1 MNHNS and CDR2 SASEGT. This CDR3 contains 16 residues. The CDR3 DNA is TGTGCCAGCAGTGAAGCAGGACTAGCGGAGACAGATACGCAGTATTTT. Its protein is CASSEAGLAETDTQYF.

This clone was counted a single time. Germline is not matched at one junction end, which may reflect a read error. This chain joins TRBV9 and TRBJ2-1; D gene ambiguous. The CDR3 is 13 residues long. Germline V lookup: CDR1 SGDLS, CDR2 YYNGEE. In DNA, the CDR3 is TGTGCCAGCAGCGTAGTTTCCGACAATGTGCAGTTCTTC. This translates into CASSVVSDNVQFF.

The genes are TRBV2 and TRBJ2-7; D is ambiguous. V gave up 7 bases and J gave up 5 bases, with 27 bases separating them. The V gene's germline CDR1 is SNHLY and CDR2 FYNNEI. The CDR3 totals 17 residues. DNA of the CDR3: TGTGCCAGCACTCAGACCCCACTTATAACCTCGGTGGACGAGCAGTACTTC. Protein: CASTQTPLITSVDEQYF.

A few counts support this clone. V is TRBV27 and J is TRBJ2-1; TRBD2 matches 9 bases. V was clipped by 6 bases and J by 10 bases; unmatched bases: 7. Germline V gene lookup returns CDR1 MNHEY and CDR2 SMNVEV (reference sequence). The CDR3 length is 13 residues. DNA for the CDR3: TGTGCCAGCAGGGGTGGGACTAGCTTCGAGCAGTTCTTC. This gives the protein CASRGGTSFEQFF.

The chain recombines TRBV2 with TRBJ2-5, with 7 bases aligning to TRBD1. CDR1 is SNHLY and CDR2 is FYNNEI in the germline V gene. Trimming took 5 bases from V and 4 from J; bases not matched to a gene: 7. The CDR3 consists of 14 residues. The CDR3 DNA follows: TGTGCCAGCAGTTATACAGGGGAGCGAGAGACCCAGTACTTC. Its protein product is CASSYTGERETQYF.